A selection of T cell receptor beta chains follows, all from one sample in a study of T cells in Graves' hyperthyroidism and ophthalmopathy. TCRdb re-called the multiplex PCR reads with MiXCR, one entry per CDR3 protein. This sample has more than 500,000 distinct CDR3 sequences, with about 43% found just once. Sequencing was done on a sample of peripheral blood or thyroid tissue (not recorded which). The source is an adult woman with Graves' disease, either hyperthyroidism or ophthalmopathy (not recorded which). Both conserved end residues are part of each CDR3. D genes are given only for firm matches. Not every row has a clone size; where given, it reads once, few, many or a size class.

TRBJ1-1 | NA | NA | TRBV20-1 | TGCAGTGCTCCGAGAATCACTGAAGCTTTCTTT | CSAPRITEAFF
TRBJ2-5 | NA | NA | TRBV11-2 | TGTGCCAGCCGAAGAATTCAAGAGACCCAGTACTTC | CASRRIQETQYF
TRBJ1-2 | NA | many | TRBV19 | TGTGCCAGTAATTTCGGCTATGGCTACACCTTC | CASNFGYGYTF
TRBJ1-4 | NA | many | TRBV7-8 | TGTGCCAGCAGGGGTACAGGGAGAACAGGGAATGAAAAACTGTTTTTT | CASRGTGRTGNEKLFF
TRBJ2-3 | NA | NA | TRBV12-3/TRBV12-4 | TGTGCCAGCAGTCCATCCGCGAGAGGGCCTAGCACAGATACGCAGTATTTT | CASSPSARGPSTDTQYF
TRBJ2-3 | NA | few | TRBV10-3 | TGTGCCATCGGCCCTACCGGGGATACGCAGTATTTT | CAIGPTGDTQYF
TRBJ2-5 | NA | few | TRBV15 | TGTGCCACCAGCGAGAGCACACTGGAGACCCAGTACTTC | CATSESTLETQYF
TRBJ1-1 | NA | many | TRBV3-1 | TGTGCCAGCAGCTCGTCCCACACTGAAGCTTTCTTT | CASSSSHTEAFF
TRBJ2-7 | NA | many | TRBV16 | TGTGCCAGCAGCCAAGGGGCGGCGGATAGCTACGAGCAGTACTTC | CASSQGAADSYEQYF
TRBJ1-2 | NA | many | TRBV12-3/TRBV12-4 | TGTGCCAGCAGCCGAACAGACTATGGCTACACCTTC | CASSRTDYGYTF
TRBJ2-5 | NA | many | TRBV12-3/TRBV12-4 | TGTGCCAGCAGCCAAATAAAAATGTACCAAGAGACCCAGTACTTC | CASSQIKMYQETQYF
TRBJ1-4 | NA | NA | TRBV25-1 | TGTGCCAGCAGCCGGGTTCCAGACGAAAAACTGTTTTTT | CASSRVPDEKLFF
TRBJ1-2 | NA | NA | TRBV10-2 | TGCGCCAGCAGTGAGTTGATAGGCTCCTATGGCTACACCTTC | CASSELIGSYGYTF
TRBJ2-2 | TRBD1 | once | TRBV7-3 | TGTGCCAGCAGCAATTTCCCAGGGGGCAGGAACACCGGGGAGCTGTTTTTT | CASSNFPGGRNTGELFF
TRBJ2-7 | NA | NA | TRBV29-1 | TGCAGCGGCGCGGGACGGGACGAGCAGTACTTC | CSGAGRDEQYF
TRBJ2-7 | TRBD2 | many | TRBV6-1 | TGTGCCAGCACTAGCGGGAGTCGGCACGAGCAGTACTTC | CASTSGSRHEQYF
TRBJ2-7 | NA | many | TRBV6-2/TRBV6-3 | TGTGCCAGCAGCCTAGTGGGCCTAGCCTCCTACGAGCAGTACTTC | CASSLVGLASYEQYF
TRBJ1-3 | NA | NA | TRBV4-1 | TGCGCCAGCAGCCAAGATCTTCAGTCTGAGAACACCATATATTTT | CASSQDLQSENTIYF
TRBJ2-6 | TRBD1 | NA | TRBV6-4 | TGTGCCAGCAGTCAGGGGGCCAACGTCCTGGCTTTC | CASSQGANVLAF